These 9 T cell receptor beta chains were sequenced from one sample in a study of blood T cell repertoires in COVID-19. TCRdb's table, derived via immunoSEQ multiplex PCR, lists solely in-frame clones and lacks some. The sample holds 250,000 to 350,000 clones, about four fifths seen once. Sequencing was done on a sample of peripheral blood. The receptors shown here come from a human donor with COVID-19, enrolled during active disease. The donor label of this sample is uncertain.

The chain recombines TRBV9 with TRBJ2-3, with D tentatively TRBD2 (7 bases). This CDR3 is 14 amino acids long. Germline CDR1 SGDLS, CDR2 YYNGEE. Trimming pared 6 bases from V and 2 bases from J, leaving 13 bases between. CDR3 DNA: TGTGCCAGCACCCAGGGGAGGGCCACAGATACGCAGTATTTT. Protein product: CASTQGRATDTQYF.

This sequence joins TRBV6-1 and TRBJ2-3, with 11 nucleotides matching TRBD2. The germline V gene encodes CDR1 MNHNS and CDR2 SASEGT. The CDR3 is 16 amino acids. Unmatched junction bases numbered 5, after V lost 4 bases and J lost 2 bases. The CDR3 loop reads CASSARLAGITDTQYF. CDR3 in DNA: TGTGCCAGCAGTGCCAGACTAGCGGGAATCACAGATACGCAGTATTTT.

CDR3 loop: CASGLGGVVLFGGYTF. CDR3 coding DNA: TGTGCCAGCGGTCTAGGCGGGGTGGTACTATTTGGTGGCTACACCTTC. The V and J genes are TRBV28 and TRBJ1-2; D not resolved. Germline CDR1 is MDHEN and CDR2 is SYDVKM. Trimming took off 8 bases at V and 7 bases at J, with 26 bases between the two ends. The CDR3 covers 16 residues.

This clone has only one observation. DNA for the CDR3: TGTGCCTGGGGTAGGGGGACCCAGTACTTC. This sequence encodes CAWGRGTQYF. The V call is TRBV30, the J call TRBJ2-5; D perhaps matches TRBD1 (5 bases). This CDR3 spans 10 amino acids. The V end was cut by 5 bases, the J end by 7 bases, with 8 bases between. Germline V lookup: CDR1 GTSNPN, CDR2 SVGIG (reference sequence). Variable domain in full (rest from reference TRBV30 and TRBJ2-5): SQTIHQWPATLVQPVGSPLSLECTVEGTSNPNLYWYRQAAGRGLQLLFYSVGIGQISSEVPQNLSASRPQDRQFILSSKKLLLSDSGFYLCAWGRGTQYFGPGTRLLVL.

The chain is built from TRBV28 and TRBJ2-3, with 9 bases identical to TRBD1. The trim removed 8 bases at V and 6 bases at J, leaving 12 bases unmatched. From germline, CDR1 is MDHEN and CDR2 SYDVKM. The CDR3 is 15 amino acids. The CDR3 protein is CASPGPTGGLDTQYF. The DNA for the CDR3 is TGTGCCAGCCCGGGCCCTACAGGGGGCTTGGATACGCAGTATTTT.

V gene TRBV25-1 combines with J gene TRBJ1-1; maybe TRBD1 (5 bases). CDR3 length: 17 amino acids. Germline V lookup: CDR1 MGHDK, CDR2 SYGVNS. V lost 7 bases, J lost 1 base, and 22 bases lay in between. CDR3: CASTPGRDVRRNTEAFF. CDR3 nucleotides: TGTGCCAGCACCCCGGGGAGGGACGTAAGACGGAACACTGAAGCTTTCTTT.

The chain joins TRBV6-1 to TRBJ1-2; unclear D gene. V was shortened by 1 base and J by 4 bases, with 10 bases between the two germline ends. Germline CDR1 reads MNHNS; CDR2 reads SASEGT. The length of the CDR3 is 14 residues. The DNA for the CDR3 is TGTGCCAGCAGTGAAGAGACTAGTAGCTATGGCTACACCTTC. Protein product: CASSEETSSYGYTF.

This sequence joins TRBV28 and TRBJ1-6; no clear D gene. Germline lookup yields CDR1 MDHEN and CDR2 SYDVKM. This CDR3 spans 15 amino acids. Trimming took off 5 bases at V and 8 bases at J, with 16 bases between the two ends. For the CDR3, the DNA is TGTGCCAGCAGTCCCCCACATGGGGAGGATTCACCCCTCCACTTT. Translation gives CASSPPHGEDSPLHF.

The chain links TRBV19 to TRBJ2-3; TRBD2 is a possible D gene (6 bases). CDR3 length: 15 residues. V lost 5 bases and J lost 2, with 14 bases in between. In germline, CDR1 is LNHDA, CDR2 SQIVND (reference sequence). The DNA of the CDR3 is TGTGCCAGTAGTTCCGCGGGATTAAACACAGATACGCAGTATTTT. Translated: CASSSAGLNTDTQYF.